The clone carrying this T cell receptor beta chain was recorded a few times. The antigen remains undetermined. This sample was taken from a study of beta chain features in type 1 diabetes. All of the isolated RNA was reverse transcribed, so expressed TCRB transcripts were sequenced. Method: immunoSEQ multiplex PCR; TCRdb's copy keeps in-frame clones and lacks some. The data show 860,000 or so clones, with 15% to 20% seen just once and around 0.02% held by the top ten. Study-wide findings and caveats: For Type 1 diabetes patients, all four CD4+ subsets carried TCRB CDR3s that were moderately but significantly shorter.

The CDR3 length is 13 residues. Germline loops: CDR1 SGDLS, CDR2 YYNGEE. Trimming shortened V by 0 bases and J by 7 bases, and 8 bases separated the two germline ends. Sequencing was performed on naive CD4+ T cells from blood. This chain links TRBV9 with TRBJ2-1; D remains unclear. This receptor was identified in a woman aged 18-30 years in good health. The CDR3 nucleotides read TGTGCCAGCAGCGTAGGTGTGGGGAATGAGCAGTTCTTC. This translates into CASSVGVGNEQFF.